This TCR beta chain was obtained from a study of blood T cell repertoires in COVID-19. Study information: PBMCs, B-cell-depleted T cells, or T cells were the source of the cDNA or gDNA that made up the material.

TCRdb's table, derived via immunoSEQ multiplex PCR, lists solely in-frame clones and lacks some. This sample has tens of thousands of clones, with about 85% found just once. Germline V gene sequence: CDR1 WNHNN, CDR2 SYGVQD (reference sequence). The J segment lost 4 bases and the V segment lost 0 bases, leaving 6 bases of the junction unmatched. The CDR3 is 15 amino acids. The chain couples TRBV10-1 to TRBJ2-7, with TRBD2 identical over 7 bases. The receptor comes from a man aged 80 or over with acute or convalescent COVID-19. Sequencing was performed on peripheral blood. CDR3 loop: CASSESAGADYEQYF. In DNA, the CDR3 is TGCGCCAGCAGTGAGTCCGCGGGAGCTGATTACGAGCAGTACTTC.